A single sample is the source of the 13 T cell receptor beta chains below, sequenced in a study of immune evolution from preneoplasia to lung adenocarcinoma. Sequencing used immunoSEQ multiplex PCR; TCRdb keeps in-frame clones, though not all of them. Of several thousand clones in the sample, 70% to 80% were seen once. Sample: FFPE adjacent normal lung tissue. All receptors come from a person aged 65 to 79 with lung adenocarcinoma.

The chain combines TRBV28 with TRBJ2-1, with unresolved D. CDR3 length equals 13 residues. Germline CDR1 MDHEN, CDR2 SYDVKM. V lost 5 bases, J lost 4 bases, and 9 bases lay in between. DNA for the CDR3: TGTGCCAGCAGTGCGGTCAGGTACAATGAGCAGTTCTTC. This encodes CASSAVRYNEQFF.

The V call is TRBV5-1, the J call TRBJ1-2; TRBD1 matches at 7 bases. From germline, CDR1 is SGHRS and CDR2 YFSETQ. J lost 7 bases, V lost 1 base, and 10 bases had no gene match. The CDR3 sequence is 15 residues long. CDR3 sequence (DNA): TGCGCCAGCAGCTTGTCACAACAGGGGACTGGTGGCTACACCTTC. It translates to CASSLSQQGTGGYTF.

This sequence joins TRBV5-6 and TRBJ2-3, with no clear D. This CDR3 comprises 14 residues. Looked up from germline, CDR1 is SGHDT and CDR2 is YYEEEE. V lost 5 bases to trimming and J lost 1 base, with 11 bases between them. DNA for the CDR3: TGTGCCAGCAGTTCTGGGTCCGGCACAGATACGCAGTATTTT. This encodes CASSSGSGTDTQYF.

This clone was picked up a small number of times. The CDR3, as DNA: TGTGCCAGCAGTCCTTTAGCGGGAGTCTACGAGCAGTACTTC. Its translation is CASSPLAGVYEQYF. J is TRBJ2-7 and V is TRBV28; 9 bases align to TRBD2. Germline CDR1 MDHEN, CDR2 SYDVKM. The V and J ends lost 5 bases and 3 bases, in that order; junction bases with no gene match: 5. The CDR3 length is 14 residues.

V is TRBV30 and J is TRBJ2-1, with 9 bases aligning to TRBD1. Trimming removed 5 bases from V and 10 bases from J; junction bases left unmatched: 6. The CDR3 totals 12 residues. Germline V lookup: CDR1 GTSNPN, CDR2 SVGIG (reference sequence). CDR3 sequence reads: CAWATGGSEQFF. The DNA of the CDR3 is TGTGCCTGGGCCACAGGGGGCAGCGAGCAGTTCTTC.

The chain uses TRBV30 and TRBJ2-3; 13 bases line up with TRBD2. CDR3 length equals 18 residues. With 2 bases clipped from V and 0 bases from J, the junction kept 8 bases outside the gene matches. Looked up from germline, CDR1 is GTSNPN and CDR2 is SVGIG (reference sequence). CDR3 nucleotides: TGTGCCTGGAGTTACCCTCCGGGACTAGCGGGGAGCACAGATACGCAGTATTTT. It encodes CAWSYPPGLAGSTDTQYF.

The rearrangement links TRBV6-5 to TRBJ2-1, with D tentatively TRBD2 (6 bases). The germline V gene has CDR1 MNHEY and CDR2 SVGAGI. The CDR3 totals 14 residues. V lost 5 bases and J lost 0, with 8 bases in between. The chain's CDR3 is CASSLGGSYNEQFF. The CDR3 region has the DNA TGTGCCAGCAGTCTCGGGGGCTCCTACAATGAGCAGTTCTTC.

This rearrangement joins TRBV7-9 to TRBJ2-7; D unclear. Per the germline V gene, CDR1 is SEHNR and CDR2 is FQNEAQ (reference sequence). There are 15 residues in the CDR3. The germline V and J ends were trimmed by 1 base and 3 bases, with 13 bases remaining between them. For the CDR3, the DNA is TGTGCCAGCAGCTTAGGGTGGGGAAGAAGCTACGAGCAGTACTTC. It specifies CASSLGWGRSYEQYF.

The chain is built from TRBV4-2 and TRBJ2-2; TRBD1 agrees at 9 bases. This CDR3 comprises 19 residues. From germline, CDR1 is LGHNA and CDR2 YNFKEQ. V lost 0 bases, J lost 3 bases, and 11 bases stayed unmatched. The CDR3 coding sequence is TGTGCCAGCAGCCAAGACTCCGTGGGACAGGGACTTCACACCGGGGAGCTGTTTTTT. Amino acid sequence: CASSQDSVGQGLHTGELFF.

This chain connects TRBV6-5 to TRBJ1-2; D is undetermined. The CDR3 runs 11 residues. CDR1 is MNHEY and CDR2 is SVGAGI in the germline V gene. Between the trimmed V and J ends, which lost 5 bases and 2 bases, there was a span of 3 bases. CDR3 sequence: CASSDNYGYTF. Here the CDR3 DNA reads TGTGCCAGCAGTGACAACTATGGCTACACCTTC.

The J gene is TRBJ1-2, the V gene TRBV19, with 10 bases matching TRBD1. CDR3 length: 19 amino acids. Germline-derived CDR1 and CDR2 are LNHDA and SQIVND (reference sequence). Losses at the gene ends were 7 bases for V and 2 bases for J; bases not matched to a gene: 19. As DNA, the CDR3 is TGTGCCAGTACCTCAACCAGACGAGCCCGACAGGGGGCAAACTATGGCTACACCTTC. Encoded protein: CASTSTRRARQGANYGYTF.

CDR3 nucleotide sequence: TGTGCCAGCAGTCTCCCTGTTGGTGAGCAGTACTTC. It codes for CASSLPVGEQYF. The J gene is TRBJ2-7, the V gene TRBV28; D not resolved. The CDR3 covers 12 residues. Germline V gives CDR1 MDHEN, CDR2 SYDVKM. Trimming removed 5 bases from V and 7 bases from J, with 12 bases in between.

This chain uses TRBV10-3 with TRBJ2-7; a possible D gene is TRBD1 (5 bases). CDR3 length: 14 amino acids. Trimming removed 0 bases at V and 5 bases at J, with 11 bases between. From germline, CDR1 is ENHRY and CDR2 SYGVKD. CDR3 nucleotides: TGTGCCATCAGTGAGTCGCCAGGGAAGAACGAGCAGTACTTC. Translation gives CAISESPGKNEQYF.